This T cell receptor (beta chain) derives from a study of cytomegalovirus exposure and HLA in healthy donors. A note on this clone: Its target is unknown.

This PCR relied on a set of 60 Vbeta primers and 13 Jbeta primers. Produced via immunoSEQ multiplex PCR; TCRdb's table is partial and in-frame only. Altogether roughly 130,000 clones are present, about 70% being singletons, with the ten largest covering approximately 2%. In germline, CDR1 is MNHEY, CDR2 SMNVEV (reference sequence). V lost 3 bases and J lost 12; bases outside the gene matches: 16. The CDR3 runs to 16 residues. Whole-study results and caveats: It was only CMV serostatus that was available as immune exposure information. In a later analysis, TCR beta V- and J-gene trimming showed a link to a missense DCLRE1C variant.

The chain has TRBV27 and TRBJ1-4; TRBD1 matches 7 bases. This receptor was identified in a woman in her 40s in good health and CMV-seropositive. Material for sequencing was PBMCs. CDR3 coding DNA: TGTGCCAGCAGTTTCAGATGGACGGCTCCCCAGGGGGAACTGTTTTTT. Its protein product is CASSFRWTAPQGELFF.